The 4 T cell receptor beta chains below were found in one sample sequenced in a study of T cell changes during pregnancy in multiple sclerosis (dated by TCRdb to about 2019). Library creation used the immunoSEQ multiplex PCR assay. The source is immuneACCESS, and TCRdb retained only in-frame sequences with V and J called. Part of the clones is not carried over; for the studies checked, unresolved V genes explain less than half of this, and the remainder is unexplained. Recorded for this sample are tens of thousands of clones; approximately 92% of them occurred a single time. More than 0.15% of the sample rests with the top ten. This material consisted of CD4+ T cells from peripheral blood mononuclear cells, taken after pregnancy. The receptors were sampled from a female donor in good health, enrolled as a control in a pregnancy study.

This clone was observed a handful of times. This chain uses TRBV19 with TRBJ1-2, with 10 bases fitting TRBD1. The germline gives CDR1 LNHDA, CDR2 SQIVND (reference sequence). V shed 5 bases and J 10 bases; nucleotides not matched to a gene: 10. CDR3 length equals 14 residues. The CDR3 is CASSSPGTGDAYTF. The CDR3 DNA is TGTGCCAGTAGTTCGCCGGGGACAGGGGATGCCTACACCTTC.

The CDR3 here is CASSSQTGGNYGYTF. In DNA form, the CDR3 reads TGCGCCAGCAGCTCCCAGACAGGGGGAAACTATGGCTACACCTTC. The chain recombines TRBV5-1 with TRBJ1-2; TRBD1 matches at 9 bases. The germline V gene has CDR1 SGHRS and CDR2 YFSETQ. With 3 bases clipped from V and 2 bases from J, the junction kept 5 bases outside the gene matches. CDR3 length equals 15 residues.

CDR3 coding DNA: TGCGCCAGCAGCCTACTAGGGGGGGGCCGTTCGTACGAGCAGTACTTC. It codes for CASSLLGGGRSYEQYF. This rearrangement joins TRBV5-1 to TRBJ2-7; D might be TRBD2 (7 bases). Germline CDR1 is SGHRS and CDR2 is YFSETQ. The V and J ends lost 4 bases and 4 bases respectively, with 21 bases between them. The CDR3 runs to 16 residues.

This sequence joins TRBV18 and TRBJ2-7, with a possible D match to TRBD1 (6 bases). This CDR3 spans 14 amino acids. Trimming removed 6 bases from V and 3 bases from J, with 15 bases in between. Germline V CDR1 and CDR2: KGHSH, LQKENI. CDR3 sequence: CASSPDRSNYEQYF. The CDR3, as DNA: TGTGCCAGCTCCCCAGACAGGTCAAACTACGAGCAGTACTTC.